The following is a T cell receptor beta chain sequence with its context. Its target is not known. Preparation of TCR beta libraries was done by quantitative 5'-RACE with molecular barcodes. TCRdb called the 5' RACE reads again in MiXCR, with one record for every CDR3 protein. The repertoire has roughly 670,000 distinct CDR3 sequences, roughly 19% of them found once; the top ten carry around 19%. The sample comes from a study of CD8 T cells in ankylosing spondylitis. Points from the study as a whole: In the blood and synovial fluid of reactive arthritis, some motif variants had been previously reported. There was a TCR beta motif, made of several highly homologous variants, that appeared characteristic of ankylosing spondylitis blood.

V was clipped by 4 bases and J by 3 bases; unmatched bases: 6. The CDR3 runs 15 residues. In germline, CDR1 is SGHNT, CDR2 YYREEE (reference sequence). Sequencing was carried out using blood, either unsorted or a sorted T cell fraction (not recorded which). This clonotype was obtained from a male donor with ankylosing spondylitis. This chain links TRBV5-4 with TRBJ2-7; 11 bases line up with TRBD2. The CDR3 coding sequence is TGTGCCAGCAGCACCGGGACTAGCGGAAACTACGAGCAGTACTTC. Its protein is CASSTGTSGNYEQYF.